The source of this T cell receptor (beta chain) is a study of blood T cells in healthy people across ages. A J-beta primer mix and a sample-barcoded 5' primer were used in a second PCR of roughly 6 to 12 cycles. Each of the cDNA molecules was tagged by a template-switch adaptor with 12 random nucleotides. TCRdb used MiXCR to reprocess the 5' RACE reads, holding one entry per CDR3 protein. The data contain some 1.5 million distinct CDR3 sequences, under 55% of them singletons. This clonotype was picked up a small number of times. Its antigen is unidentified. This CDR3 is built from 15 residues. Germline CDR1 and CDR2: MNHEY and SMNVEV (reference sequence). Trimming at V came to 4 bases and at J to 3 bases, leaving 4 bases not matched to a gene. Findings of the study overall: The authors considered diversity estimates from one million T cells to be underestimates. With donor CMV status unknown, expanded clonotype changes were possibly confounded.

Material: blood. The chain employs TRBV27 and TRBJ2-1, with TRBD2 matching 9 bases. The TCR sequence derives from a woman aged 18-29 years in good health. CDR3 DNA: TGTGCCAGCAGTTACTCGCGGGGGGGCTACAATGAGCAGTTCTTC. Its translation: CASSYSRGGYNEQFF.